The sequence of this T cell receptor (beta chain) was determined in a study of response to subunit inactivated influenza vaccine. This clonotype was counted a few times. From the RT-PCR reads, TCRdb called clonotypes with MiXCR, one entry per CDR3 protein. The repertoire has more than 450,000 distinct CDR3 sequences, roughly 12% of them found once; the top ten carry 8% to 13%. Trimming pared 8 bases from V and 7 bases from J, leaving 21 bases between. The CDR3 spans 15 residues. The same sample was also used in a study of T cells expressing NK-cell markers. That publication notes: Production of TCR beta cDNA relied on 5'RACE template switching with UMIs. CD3+CD56+NKG2C+, CD3+CD56+NKG2C- and CD3+CD56-NKG2C+ T cells, once sorted, supplied the TCR beta repertoires.

Sample: PBMCs from blood, taken on the day of vaccination. V is TRBV12-3 or TRBV12-4 and J is TRBJ2-1; tentative D call: TRBD1 (6 bases). This clonotype originated in a man aged 50 to 60 who received an inactivated influenza vaccine. The CDR3 loop reads CASGLQGGNGNEQFF. CDR3 in DNA: TGTGCCAGCGGCTTACAGGGTGGCAATGGTAATGAGCAGTTCTTC.